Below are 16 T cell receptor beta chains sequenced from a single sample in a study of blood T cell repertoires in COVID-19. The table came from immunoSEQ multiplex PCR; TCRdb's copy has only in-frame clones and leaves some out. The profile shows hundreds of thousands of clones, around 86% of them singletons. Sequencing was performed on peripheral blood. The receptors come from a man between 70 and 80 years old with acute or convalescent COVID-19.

The CDR3 loop is CASTDNRRSPNSPLHF. In DNA, the CDR3 is TGTGCCAGCACCGATAACAGGAGAAGCCCTAATTCACCCCTCCACTTT. The gene calls are TRBV11-2 and TRBJ1-6; D is perhaps TRBD1 (5 bases). Trimming shortened V by 7 bases and J by 6 bases, and 19 bases separated the two germline ends. This CDR3 contains 16 residues. The germline gives CDR1 SGHAT, CDR2 FQNNGV.

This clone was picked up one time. The CDR3 DNA follows: TGTGCCAGCAGTGAACTCTACGAGCAGTACTTC. This codes for CASSELYEQYF. The chain employs TRBV12-3 or TRBV12-4 and TRBJ2-7, with D uncertain. Trimming pared 5 bases from V and 3 bases from J, leaving 5 bases between. The CDR3 has 11 residues.

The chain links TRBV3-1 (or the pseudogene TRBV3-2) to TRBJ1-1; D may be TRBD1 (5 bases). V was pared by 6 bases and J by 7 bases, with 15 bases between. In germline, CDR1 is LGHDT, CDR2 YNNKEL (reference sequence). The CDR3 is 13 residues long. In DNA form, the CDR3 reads TGTGCCAGCAGTCCTTTTCTCCAGGGTGAAGCTTTCTTT. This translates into CASSPFLQGEAFF.

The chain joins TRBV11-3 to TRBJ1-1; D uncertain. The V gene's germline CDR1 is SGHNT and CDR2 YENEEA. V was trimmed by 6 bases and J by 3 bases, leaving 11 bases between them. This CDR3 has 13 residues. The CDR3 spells CASRDSEDTEAFF. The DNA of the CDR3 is TGTGCCAGCAGGGATTCAGAGGACACTGAAGCTTTCTTT.

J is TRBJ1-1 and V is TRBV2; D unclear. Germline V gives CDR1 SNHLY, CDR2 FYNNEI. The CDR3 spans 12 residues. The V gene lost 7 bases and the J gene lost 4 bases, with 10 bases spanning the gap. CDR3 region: CASTYSGTEAFF. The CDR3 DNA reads TGTGCCAGCACCTACAGCGGCACTGAAGCTTTCTTT.

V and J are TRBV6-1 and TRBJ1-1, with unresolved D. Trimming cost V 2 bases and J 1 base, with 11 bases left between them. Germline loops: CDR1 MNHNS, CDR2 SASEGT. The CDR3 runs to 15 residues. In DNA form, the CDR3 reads TGTGCCAGCAGTGAATCTAACAGCTGGAACACTGAAGCTTTCTTT. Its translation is CASSESNSWNTEAFF.

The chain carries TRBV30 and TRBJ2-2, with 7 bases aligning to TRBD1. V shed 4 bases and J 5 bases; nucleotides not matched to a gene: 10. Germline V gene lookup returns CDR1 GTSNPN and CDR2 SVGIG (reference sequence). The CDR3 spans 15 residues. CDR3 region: CAWTIRQGWTGELFF. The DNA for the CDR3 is TGTGCCTGGACTATAAGACAGGGATGGACCGGGGAGCTGTTTTTT.

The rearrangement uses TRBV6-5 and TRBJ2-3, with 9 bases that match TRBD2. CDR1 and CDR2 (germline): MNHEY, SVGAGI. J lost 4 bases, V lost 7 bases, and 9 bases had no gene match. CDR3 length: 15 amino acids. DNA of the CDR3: TGTGCCAGCACCCTACAGATAGCGGGAGCAGATACGCAGTATTTT. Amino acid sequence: CASTLQIAGADTQYF.

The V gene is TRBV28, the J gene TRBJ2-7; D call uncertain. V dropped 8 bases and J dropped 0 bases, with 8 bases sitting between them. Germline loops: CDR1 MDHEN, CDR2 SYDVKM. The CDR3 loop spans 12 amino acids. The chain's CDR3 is CASLRSSYEQYF. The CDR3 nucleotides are TGTGCCAGCCTAAGATCCTCCTACGAGCAGTACTTC.

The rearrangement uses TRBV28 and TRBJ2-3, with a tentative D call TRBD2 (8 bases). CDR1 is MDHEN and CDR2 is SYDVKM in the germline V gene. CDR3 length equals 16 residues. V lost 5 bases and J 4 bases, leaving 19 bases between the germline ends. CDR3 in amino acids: CASSNPGGGLADTQYF. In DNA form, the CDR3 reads TGTGCCAGCAGTAACCCGGGAGGGGGCTTGGCAGATACGCAGTATTTT.

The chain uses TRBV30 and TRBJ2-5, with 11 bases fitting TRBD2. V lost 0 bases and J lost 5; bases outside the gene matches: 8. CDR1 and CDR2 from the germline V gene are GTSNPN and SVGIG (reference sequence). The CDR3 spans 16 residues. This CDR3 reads CAWSVIAGGPWETQYF. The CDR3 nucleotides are TGTGCCTGGAGTGTAATAGCGGGAGGGCCGTGGGAGACCCAGTACTTC.

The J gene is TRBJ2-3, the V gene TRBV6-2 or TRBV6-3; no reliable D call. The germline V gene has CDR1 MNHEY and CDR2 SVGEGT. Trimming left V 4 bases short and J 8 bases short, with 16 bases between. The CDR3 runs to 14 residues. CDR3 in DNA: TGTGCCAGCAGTTCGGTGTCTTCCCGCGGTACGCAGTATTTT. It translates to CASSSVSSRGTQYF.

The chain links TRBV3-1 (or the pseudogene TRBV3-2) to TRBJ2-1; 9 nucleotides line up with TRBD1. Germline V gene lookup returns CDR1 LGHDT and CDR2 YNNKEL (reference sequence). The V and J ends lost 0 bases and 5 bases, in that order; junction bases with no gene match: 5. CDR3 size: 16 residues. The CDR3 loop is CASSQEWDRAHNEQFF. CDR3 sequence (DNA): TGTGCCAGCAGCCAAGAATGGGACAGGGCCCACAATGAGCAGTTCTTC.

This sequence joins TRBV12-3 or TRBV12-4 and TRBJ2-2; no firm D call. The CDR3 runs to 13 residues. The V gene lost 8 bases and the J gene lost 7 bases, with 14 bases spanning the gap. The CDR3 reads CASPPEPGGELFF. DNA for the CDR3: TGTGCCAGCCCTCCGGAGCCGGGCGGGGAGCTGTTTTTT.

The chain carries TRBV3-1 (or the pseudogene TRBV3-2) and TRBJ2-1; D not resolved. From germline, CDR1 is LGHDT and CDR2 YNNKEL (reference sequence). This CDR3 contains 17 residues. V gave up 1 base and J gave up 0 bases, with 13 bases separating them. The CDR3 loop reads CASSQGGVVSSYNEQFF. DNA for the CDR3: TGTGCCAGCAGCCAAGGCGGAGTGGTTAGCTCCTACAATGAGCAGTTCTTC.

The CDR3 is CASSRRRSGGNYNYNEQFF. CDR3 DNA: TGTGCCAGCAGCCGACGCCGTAGCGGGGGCAATTATAACTATAATGAGCAGTTCTTC. The chain recombines TRBV27 with TRBJ2-1; the match to TRBD2 covers 9 bases. Germline CDR1 MNHEY, CDR2 SMNVEV (reference sequence). With 6 bases clipped from V and 7 bases from J, the junction kept 22 bases outside the gene matches. CDR3 length: 19 residues.